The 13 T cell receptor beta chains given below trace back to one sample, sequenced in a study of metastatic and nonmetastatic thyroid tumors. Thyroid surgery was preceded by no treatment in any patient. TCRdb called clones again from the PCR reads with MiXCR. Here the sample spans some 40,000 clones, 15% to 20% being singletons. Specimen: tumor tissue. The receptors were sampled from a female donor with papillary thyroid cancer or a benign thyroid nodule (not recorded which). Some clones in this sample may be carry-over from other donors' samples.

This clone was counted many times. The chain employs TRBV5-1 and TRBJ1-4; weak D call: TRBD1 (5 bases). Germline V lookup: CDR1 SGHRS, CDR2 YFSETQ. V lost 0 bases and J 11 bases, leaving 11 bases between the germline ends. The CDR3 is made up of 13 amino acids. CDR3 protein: CASSLGQGWKLFF. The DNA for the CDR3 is TGCGCCAGCAGCTTGGGCCAGGGTTGGAAACTGTTTTTT.

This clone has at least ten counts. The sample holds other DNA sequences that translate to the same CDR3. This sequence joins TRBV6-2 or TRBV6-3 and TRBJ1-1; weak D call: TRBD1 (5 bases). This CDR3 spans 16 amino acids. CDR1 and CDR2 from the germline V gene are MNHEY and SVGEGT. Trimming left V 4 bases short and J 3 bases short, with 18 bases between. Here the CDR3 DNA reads TGTGCCAGCAGTTCCGAGTCGGGACGGCGGGACACTGAAGCTTTCTTT. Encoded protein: CASSSESGRRDTEAFF.

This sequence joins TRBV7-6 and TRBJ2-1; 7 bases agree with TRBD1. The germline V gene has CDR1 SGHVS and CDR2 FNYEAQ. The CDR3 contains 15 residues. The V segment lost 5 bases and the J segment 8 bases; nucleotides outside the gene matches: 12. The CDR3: CASSPETGFCDEQFF. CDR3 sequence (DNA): TGTGCCAGCAGCCCCGAGACAGGGTTTTGCGATGAGCAGTTCTTC.

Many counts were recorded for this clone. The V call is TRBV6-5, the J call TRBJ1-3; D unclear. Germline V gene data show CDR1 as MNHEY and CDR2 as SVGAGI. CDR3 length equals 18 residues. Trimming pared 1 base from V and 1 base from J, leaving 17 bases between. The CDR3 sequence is CASSYFPGQISSGNTIYF. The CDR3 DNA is TGTGCCAGCAGTTACTTTCCGGGCCAGATCTCATCTGGAAACACCATATATTTT.

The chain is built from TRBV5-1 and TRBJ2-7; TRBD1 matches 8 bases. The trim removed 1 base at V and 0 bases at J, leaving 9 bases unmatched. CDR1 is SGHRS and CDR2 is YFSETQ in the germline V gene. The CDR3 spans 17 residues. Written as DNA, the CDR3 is TGCGCCAGCAGCTTGCCCGGTCAGGGGGCTTTCTCCTACGAGCAGTACTTC. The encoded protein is CASSLPGQGAFSYEQYF.

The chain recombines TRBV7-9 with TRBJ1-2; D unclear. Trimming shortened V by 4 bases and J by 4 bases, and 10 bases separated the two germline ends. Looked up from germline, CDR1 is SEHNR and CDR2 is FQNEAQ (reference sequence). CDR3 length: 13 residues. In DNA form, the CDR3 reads TGTGCCAGCAGCTCGAGGCAGGTCTATGGCTACACCTTC. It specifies CASSSRQVYGYTF.

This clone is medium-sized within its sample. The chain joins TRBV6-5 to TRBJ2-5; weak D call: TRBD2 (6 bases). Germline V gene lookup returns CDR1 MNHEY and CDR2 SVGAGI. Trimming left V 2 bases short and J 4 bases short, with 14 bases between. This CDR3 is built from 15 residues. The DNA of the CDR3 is TGTGCCAGCAGTTACGGAACGGGGGAACTAGAGACCCAGTACTTC. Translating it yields CASSYGTGELETQYF.

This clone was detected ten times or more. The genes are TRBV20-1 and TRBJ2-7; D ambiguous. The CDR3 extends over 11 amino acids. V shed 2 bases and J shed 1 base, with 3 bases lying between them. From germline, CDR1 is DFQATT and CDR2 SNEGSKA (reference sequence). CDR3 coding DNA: TGCAGTGCTAGAAGGTCCTACGAGCAGTACTTC. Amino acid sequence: CSARRSYEQYF.

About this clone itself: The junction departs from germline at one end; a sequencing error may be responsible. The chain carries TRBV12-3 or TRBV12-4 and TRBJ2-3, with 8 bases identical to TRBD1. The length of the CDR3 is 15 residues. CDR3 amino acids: CAISVGTGSTDTQYF. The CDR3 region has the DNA TGTGCCATCAGTGTGGGGACAGGAAGCACAGATACGCAGTATTTT.

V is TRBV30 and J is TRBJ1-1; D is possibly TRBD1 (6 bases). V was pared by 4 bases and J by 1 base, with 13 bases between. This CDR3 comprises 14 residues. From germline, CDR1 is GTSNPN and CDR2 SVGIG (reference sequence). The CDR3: CAWTRTASNTEAFF. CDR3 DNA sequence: TGTGCCTGGACCCGGACAGCTTCGAACACTGAAGCTTTCTTT.

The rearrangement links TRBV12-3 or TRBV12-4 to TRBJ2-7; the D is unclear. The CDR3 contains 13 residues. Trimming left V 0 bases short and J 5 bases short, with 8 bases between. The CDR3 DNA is TGTGCCAGCAGTTTAGCGCAAGGGCACGAGCAGTACTTC. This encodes CASSLAQGHEQYF.

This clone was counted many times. The CDR3: CASSGAETLYEQYF. The CDR3 DNA follows: TGTGCCAGCAGCGGAGCGGAGACTCTTTACGAGCAGTACTTC. The chain combines TRBV7-9 with TRBJ2-7; possible D gene TRBD2, 5 bases. CDR3 length: 14 residues. Trimming stripped 5 bases from V and 4 bases from J, with 15 bases between. Looked up from germline, CDR1 is SEHNR and CDR2 is FQNEAQ (reference sequence).

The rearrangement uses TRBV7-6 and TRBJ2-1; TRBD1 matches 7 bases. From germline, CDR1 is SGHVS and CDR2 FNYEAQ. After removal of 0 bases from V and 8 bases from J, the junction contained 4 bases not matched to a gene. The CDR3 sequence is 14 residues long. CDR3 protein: CASSLAGTVYEQFF. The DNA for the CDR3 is TGTGCCAGCAGCTTAGCCGGGACAGTCTATGAGCAGTTCTTC.